This entry is about one T cell receptor (beta chain). Using immunoSEQ multiplex PCR, the repertoire was profiled, and TCRdb retains in-frame clones only, with some absent. In the table there are some 330,000 clones, 85% to 90% of which are singletons. The record originates from a study of blood T cell repertoires in COVID-19. CDR1 is MGHRA, CDR2 YSYEKL, per germline. The ends lost 4 bases at V and 1 base at J; junction bases unmatched: 5. This CDR3 contains 15 residues. The receptor was derived from a man aged 30-40 years who had recovered from COVID-19. V is TRBV4-1 and J is TRBJ2-3; TRBD1 aligns across 7 bases. Material for sequencing was PBMCs or T cells enriched from blood (not recorded which). The CDR3, as DNA: TGCGCCAGCAGCCCAGGGGACAGCGGCACAGATACGCAGTATTTT. Amino acid sequence: CASSPGDSGTDTQYF.